Sequencing of this T cell receptor (beta chain) was carried out in a study of shared clonotypes between healthy human individuals. Regarding the study as a whole: A few donors had about 5% of their naive CD4 clonotypes in common.

The method was immunoSEQ multiplex PCR; TCRdb's version includes in-frame clones alone and lacks a portion of them. This table has over a million clones, 75% appearing once. On this clone itself: No antigen is known for it.

Germline loops: CDR1 SGHDT, CDR2 YYEEEE. This CDR3 is built from 14 residues. The V and J ends lost 5 bases and 6 bases, in that order; junction bases with no gene match: 9. This TCR derives from a young man in good health. The sequenced material came from memory CD4+ T cells sorted from blood. Specified subset: CD45RA-negative fraction. The rearrangement uses TRBV5-6 and TRBJ2-5, with 8 bases identical to TRBD2. The CDR3: CASRGTRGLKTQYF. The CDR3 bases are TGTGCCAGCAGGGGGACTAGGGGCTTGAAGACCCAGTACTTC.